The present entry profiles one T cell receptor beta chain with its context. What it recognizes is unknown. This entry comes from a study of OX40 agonist ivuxolimab in advanced cancers. Turning to the study itself: Patients were given ivuxolimab, an antibody that agonizes OX40 (CD134). Study results and caveats: With doses of 0.1 to 3.0 mg/kg, CD4+ and CD8+ blood T cells had undergone clonal expansion by week 6.

Patients were ruled out by autoimmune disease history or systemic immunosuppression. Per the germline V gene, CDR1 is MGHRA and CDR2 is YSYEKL. This CDR3 has 15 residues. Trimming stripped 1 base from V and 4 bases from J, with 11 bases between. Sequenced by immunoSEQ multiplex PCR; TCRdb stores in-frame clones only, minus some. The repertoire holds 40,000 to 45,000 clones, with around nine tenths as singletons. This receptor was obtained from an adult with an advanced solid tumor such as melanoma, head and neck, liver or kidney cancer. Specimen: CD4+ or CD8+ T cells sorted from blood, collected in a trial of the OX40 agonist ivuxolimab. The V gene is TRBV4-1, the J gene TRBJ1-3, with unresolved D. The CDR3 DNA sequence: TGCGCCAGCAGCCAAGTCGGAGGTTCGGGAAACACCATATATTTT. Protein product: CASSQVGGSGNTIYF.